This is a list of T cell receptor beta chains from one sample in a study of T cells in localized non-small cell lung cancer. Method: immunoSEQ multiplex PCR; TCRdb's copy keeps in-frame clones and lacks some. The repertoire has about 3,400 clones, under 30% of them found once; the top ten carry 27%. The material sequenced was lung tumor tissue, taken before any cancer treatment. These receptors came from a woman aged 35 to 69 with stage I lung adenocarcinoma. Both conserved end residues are part of each CDR3. D genes are given only for firm matches. Clone size is stated in some rows and not others, as once, few, many or a class when expanded.

v_call,clone_size,j_call,d_call,cdr3_nt,cdr3_aa
TRBV11-3,few,TRBJ2-7,.,TGTGCCAGCAGCACAAATCCTACAGGGCACTACGAGCAGTACTTC,CASSTNPTGHYEQYF
TRBV11-3,medium-sized,TRBJ2-3,TRBD2,TGTGCCAGCAGCTTGGAGGGACTAGCGGGACGAGATACGCAGTATTTT,CASSLEGLAGRDTQYF
TRBV5-1,few,TRBJ2-3,TRBD2,TGCGCCAGCAGCTTGTTCGGGGGGAGTCCAGATACGCAGTATTTT,CASSLFGGSPDTQYF
TRBV11-3,medium-sized,TRBJ1-2,.,TGTGCCAGCAGCTTGGTTTCAGGGCTCAACTATGGCTACACCTTC,CASSLVSGLNYGYTF
TRBV6-9,few,TRBJ2-7,.,TGTGCCAGCAGTCTTATGGGGGACTCCTACGAGCAGTACTTC,CASSLMGDSYEQYF
TRBV11-3,few,TRBJ1-2,.,TGTGCCAGCAGCTTGGCGGGGTTAGAGTCGGGCTACACCTTC,CASSLAGLESGYTF
TRBV9,few,TRBJ2-5,TRBD2,TGTGCCAGCAGCTGGGATAGCGGGAGTGGTGAGACCCAGTACTTC,CASSWDSGSGETQYF
TRBV5-1,.,TRBJ2-7,TRBD1,TGCGCCAGCAGCCTGGGACAGGACGGCTACGAGCAGTACTTC,CASSLGQDGYEQYF
TRBV15,.,TRBJ2-2,.,TGTGCCACCAGCAGAGGACAGGTGAACACCGGGGAGCTGTTTTTT,CATSRGQVNTGELFF
TRBV11-3,medium-sized,TRBJ1-3,.,TGTGCCAGCAGCTTGACAGGTTCCAGAAACACCATATATTTT,CASSLTGSRNTIYF
TRBV11-3,.,TRBJ2-7,.,TGTGCCAGCAGCTTGCTTGGCCGCCGAGTCTCCGAGCAGTACTTC,CASSLLGRRVSEQYF
TRBV11-3,medium-sized,TRBJ1-2,.,TGTGCCAGCGGCATACAGGGAGCTAACTATGGCTACACCTTC,CASGIQGANYGYTF
TRBV7-2,.,TRBJ1-1,.,TGTGCCAGCAGCTTAGCAGGGAACACTGAAGCTTTCTTT,CASSLAGNTEAFF
TRBV28,.,TRBJ1-4,.,TGTGCCAGCAGTTTTGGACAGAGCTTTGGAAAACTGTTTTTT,CASSFGQSFGKLFF
TRBV11-3,.,TRBJ2-7,.,TGTGCCAGCAGCGTCCGGGACGGTTACTACGAGCAGTACTTC,CASSVRDGYYEQYF
TRBV25-1,few,TRBJ1-4,TRBD1,TGTGCCAGCAGTGAGGTTGGGACAGGGGACGAAAAACTGTTTTTT,CASSEVGTGDEKLFF
TRBV28,few,TRBJ2-7,.,TGTGCCAGCAGTATGGGGGGAAACTACGAGCAGTACTTC,CASSMGGNYEQYF
TRBV11-3,.,TRBJ2-5,.,TGTGCCAGCAGCTTAGTAGGGGGTGGCGAGACCCAGTACTTC,CASSLVGGGETQYF
TRBV10-3,medium-sized,TRBJ2-7,TRBD1,TGTGCCATCAGTGAGTTCCACCGGGACAGGGCGTACGAGCAGTACTTC,CAISEFHRDRAYEQYF
TRBV19,.,TRBJ1-6,TRBD1,TGTGCCAGTAGTAGCCCGGGACAGGGGTTTAATTCACCCCTCCACTTT,CASSSPGQGFNSPLHF
TRBV11-3,.,TRBJ2-3,TRBD2,TGTGCCAGCAGCCCAGCGGGGACCACAGATACGCAGTATTTT,CASSPAGTTDTQYF
TRBV18,few,TRBJ1-2,.,TGTGCCAGCTCACCCGACAGCTTAAGCTATGGCTACACCTTC,CASSPDSLSYGYTF
TRBV1,.,TRBJ1-1,.,TGCGCCAGCAGCCAAGGAGGGGGTTGGGTGAACACTGAAGCTTTCTTT,CASSQGGGWVNTEAFF